What follows describes a single TCR beta chain. Antigen specificity is unknown. The germline CDR1 and CDR2 sequences are SNHLY and FYNNEI. J gave up 5 bases and V 3 bases, and 5 bases lay outside the gene matches. The CDR3 length is 14 residues. The library targeted TCRbeta and was prepared with unique molecular identifiers. A single record per CDR3 protein comes from TCRdb applying MiXCR to the PCR reads. The sample consists of about a million distinct CDR3 sequences, around 30% of them appearing once. These data belong to a study of T-cell reconstitution after alpha-beta-depleted transplantation in children. Study findings and constraints: Diversity and T-cell counts at one year after transplant derived mostly from new T cells. There were reportedly several hundred expanded graft clones from which alpha-beta T cells came about two months after transplant. It was surviving recipient T cells and thymic progenitors that gave some patients high TCRbeta diversity at day 60.

This chain uses TRBV2 with TRBJ2-7; the match to TRBD2 covers 9 bases. The input for sequencing was PBMCs, mostly from graft donor cells, taken 360 days after TCRalphabeta/CD19-depleted stem cell transplant. This clonotype was obtained from a boy less than two years old who had a stem cell transplant for SCID, so the T cells may come from the graft donor. CDR3 region: CASSDGRGGNEQYF. The CDR3, as DNA: TGTGCCAGCAGTGACGGGCGGGGGGGCAACGAGCAGTACTTC.